Shown below are 8 T cell receptor beta chains from a single sample sequenced in a study of cytomegalovirus exposure and HLA in healthy donors. 13 Jbeta primers and 60 Vbeta primers were used for the PCR. The data were produced by immunoSEQ multiplex PCR, yet TCRdb's version contains in-frame clones alone and is incomplete. The sample table includes about 160,000 clones. What was sequenced was PBMCs. The source is a man aged 25-45 years in good health and CMV-seronegative.

J is TRBJ2-7 and V is TRBV15; weak D call: TRBD1 (6 bases). With 5 bases removed from V and 4 bases from J, the gap between germline ends came to 12 bases. CDR3 length: 13 amino acids. Germline loops: CDR1 LNHNV, CDR2 YYDKDF (reference sequence). In DNA form, the CDR3 reads TGTGCCACCAGCCTGAGGGGGTCTTACGAGCAGTACTTC. It yields the protein CATSLRGSYEQYF.

The chain recombines TRBV6-1 with TRBJ2-7; TRBD1 matches 11 bases. The CDR3 extends over 14 amino acids. V lost 3 bases to trimming and J lost 7 bases; unmatched junction nucleotides: 5. Germline V gene sequence: CDR1 MNHNS, CDR2 SASEGT. CDR3 amino acids: CASSEMDRGLEQYF. DNA for the CDR3: TGTGCCAGCAGTGAGATGGACAGGGGGCTTGAGCAGTACTTC.

The genes are TRBV9 and TRBJ2-7; TRBD1 aligns across 11 bases. CDR1 SGDLS and CDR2 YYNGEE come from the germline V gene. V trimming: 0 bases; J trimming: 3 bases; junction bases outside the gene matches: 5. The CDR3 totals 16 residues. CDR3 sequence reads: CASSVAGQGAIYEQYF. The DNA for the CDR3 is TGTGCCAGCAGCGTAGCTGGACAGGGGGCCATCTACGAGCAGTACTTC.

The CDR3 DNA is TGTGCCAGCAGCCTCACAGGGGGCCGTGGATCTAAAGCTTTCTTT. Residues: CASSLTGGRGSKAFF. This sequence joins TRBV7-3 and TRBJ1-1; the match to TRBD1 covers 9 bases. J lost 9 bases, V lost 5 bases, and 13 bases had no gene match. CDR3 length equals 15 residues. Per germline, CDR1 SGHTA and CDR2 FQGTGA.

V usage is TRBV15 and J usage is TRBJ2-1; D perhaps matches TRBD2 (6 bases). The length of the CDR3 is 15 residues. Between the trimmed V and J ends, which lost 5 bases and 12 bases, there was a span of 23 bases. Germline V gene lookup returns CDR1 LNHNV and CDR2 YYDKDF (reference sequence). CDR3 coding DNA: TGTGCCACCAGCGATGGGGGAGGTAGGTGGCATGGGCAGTTCTTC. It codes for CATSDGGGRWHGQFF.

The chain joins TRBV19 to TRBJ1-2; 9 bases align to TRBD1. V dropped 7 bases and J dropped 4; count of bases not matched to a gene: 7. The V gene's germline CDR1 is LNHDA and CDR2 SQIVND (reference sequence). The CDR3 is 14 amino acids. The CDR3 region has the DNA TGTGCCAGTAAGCGGACAGGGGTGGCCTATGGCTACACCTTC. It is translated as CASKRTGVAYGYTF.

The chain combines TRBV11-3 with TRBJ2-7; tentative D call: TRBD1 (5 bases). Trimming took 7 bases from V and 3 from J, leaving 7 bases between them. The V gene's germline CDR1 is SGHNT and CDR2 YENEEA. The CDR3 consists of 11 residues. CDR3 protein: CASKGHYEQYF. The CDR3 DNA follows: TGTGCCAGCAAGGGGCACTACGAGCAGTACTTC.

The gene calls are TRBV5-1 and TRBJ2-3; 10 bases are shared with TRBD2. The CDR3 spans 18 residues. V was pared by 0 bases and J by 5 bases, with 12 bases of the junction left unmatched. Germline CDR1 and CDR2: SGHRS and YFSETQ. The DNA of the CDR3 is TGCGCCAGCAGCTTGGGGGGCCTAGCGGGAGTTAGGGTAGATACGCAGTATTTT. Translating gives CASSLGGLAGVRVDTQYF. The full variable domain, its missing parts supplied by reference TRBV5-1 and TRBJ2-3, is KAGVTQTPRYLIKTRGQQVTLSCSPISGHRSVSWYQQTPGQGLQFLFEYFSETQRNKGNFPGRFSGRQFSNSRSEMNVSTLELGDSALYLCASSLGGLAGVRVDTQYFGPGTRLTVL.